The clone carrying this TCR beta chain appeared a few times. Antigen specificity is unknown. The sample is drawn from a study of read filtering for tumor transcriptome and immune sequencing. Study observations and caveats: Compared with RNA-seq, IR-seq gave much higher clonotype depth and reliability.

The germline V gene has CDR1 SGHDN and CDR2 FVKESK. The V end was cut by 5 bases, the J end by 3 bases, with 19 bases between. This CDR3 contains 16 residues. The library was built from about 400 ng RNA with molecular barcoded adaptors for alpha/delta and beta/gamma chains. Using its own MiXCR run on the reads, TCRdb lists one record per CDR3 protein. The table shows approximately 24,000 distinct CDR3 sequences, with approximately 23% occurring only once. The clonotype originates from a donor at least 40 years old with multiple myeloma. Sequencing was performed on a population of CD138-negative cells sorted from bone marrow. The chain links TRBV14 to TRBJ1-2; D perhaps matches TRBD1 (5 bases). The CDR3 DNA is TGTGCCAGCAGCTCCCGGACCCGGGGCAGTGACTATGGCTACACCTTC. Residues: CASSSRTRGSDYGYTF.